The 5 T cell receptor beta chains presented below share a single source sample, sequenced in a study of T-cell memory formation after mild COVID-19. TCRdb re-analysed the 5' RACE reads in MiXCR, keeping a single row per CDR3 protein. The table shows around 300,000 distinct CDR3 sequences, with 12% to 15% occurring only once. The material sequenced was PBMCs or a T cell subset sorted from them (not recorded which). These TCRs come from a man aged 18 to 30 who had mild COVID-19 (a few samples of this study predate the infection). Cell type and time point are not known.

V usage is TRBV28 and J usage is TRBJ2-3; TRBD2 aligns across 7 bases. J lost 1 base, V lost 2 bases, and 6 bases had no gene match. The length of the CDR3 is 16 residues. The germline gives CDR1 MDHEN, CDR2 SYDVKM. CDR3 sequence reads: CASSLRSGVGTDTQYF. In DNA form, the CDR3 reads TGTGCCAGCAGTTTACGCAGCGGGGTAGGCACAGATACGCAGTATTTT.

This clonotype was recorded a few times. The V and J genes are TRBV6-2 or TRBV6-3 and TRBJ2-3; D uncertain. V was clipped by 6 bases and J by 2 bases, with 21 bases between them. Per the germline V gene, CDR1 is MNHEY and CDR2 is SVGEGT. The length of the CDR3 is 17 residues. The CDR3 DNA sequence: TGTGCCAGCAGCCAACGGAAAGCCCAAGGTTTCACAGATACGCAGTATTTT. This gives the protein CASSQRKAQGFTDTQYF.

In this sample, this clonotype turned up many times. The chain employs TRBV12-3 or TRBV12-4 and TRBJ2-7, with a weak D call TRBD1 (6 bases). The CDR3 is made up of 15 amino acids. The V gene lost 6 bases and the J gene lost 6 bases, with 21 bases spanning the gap. The CDR3 region is CASSRSHRDQSEQYF. DNA of the CDR3: TGTGCCAGCAGCCGCTCCCACAGGGATCAGAGCGAGCAGTACTTC.

This clonotype was seen only a few times. The CDR3 region is CASSYDPGQVVGELFF. CDR3 nucleotides: TGTGCCAGCAGTTACGATCCGGGACAGGTGGTTGGGGAGCTGTTTTTT. This chain connects TRBV6-2 or TRBV6-3 to TRBJ2-2; 8 bases align to TRBD1. With 2 bases clipped from V and 8 bases from J, the junction kept 10 bases outside the gene matches. The germline gives CDR1 MNHEY, CDR2 SVGEGT. CDR3 length: 16 residues.

On this clonotype: One end of the junction does not line up with germline, which may come from a read error. This chain links TRBV7-7 with TRBJ2-1; 9 bases fit TRBD1. Germline lookup yields CDR1 SSHAT and CDR2 FNYEAQ (reference sequence). The CDR3 loop spans 16 amino acids. The CDR3: CASSRLPYRGLGEQFF. CDR3 coding DNA: TGTGCTAGCAGCCGTCTACCGTACAGGGGGCTTGGTGAGCAGTTCTTC.